This passage covers 30 T cell receptor beta chains from one sample sequenced in a study of regulatory T cells in long-lasting Graves disease. The time point: newly diagnosed GD, antithyroid drugs for less than 3 months. Researchers made the TCR library from RNA that was extracted from PBMCs. HTBI primers from iRepertoire and Arm-PCR of CDR3 regions yielded the TCR beta libraries. TCRdb analysed the multiplex PCR reads with MiXCR anew, one entry per CDR3 protein. The repertoire holds roughly 320,000 distinct CDR3 sequences, with over 15% as singletons. These data also featured in a second study, about T cells in Graves' hyperthyroidism and ophthalmopathy.

The sample consisted of peripheral blood mononuclear cells (PBMCs), taken at new diagnosis, from a patient treated with antithyroid drugs. These receptors all stem from a man in his forties with Graves disease.

Regarding this clonotype: A much bigger clone sits one base away, suggesting this may be a read error. This chain joins TRBV11-3 and TRBJ2-2, with D maybe TRBD2 (5 bases). CDR3 length equals 15 residues. In germline, CDR1 is SGHNT, CDR2 YENEEA. The CDR3, as DNA: TGTGCCAGCAGCTTAGATGGCTTTAACACCGGGGAGCCGTTTTTT. Its translation is CASSLDGFNTGEPFF. Full variable domain (remainder filled in from reference TRBV11-3 and TRBJ2-2): EAGVVQSPRYKIIEKKQPVAFWCNPISGHNTLYWYLQNLGQGPELLIRYENEEAVDDSQLPKDRFSAERLKGVDSTLKIQPAELGDSAVYLCASSLDGFNTGEPFFGEGSRLTVL.

The chain employs TRBV5-5 and TRBJ1-4; D remains unclear. Germline values: CDR1 SGHKS, CDR2 YYEKEE (reference sequence). Between the trimmed V and J ends, which lost 5 bases and 7 bases, there was a span of 15 bases. This CDR3 has 14 amino acids. DNA of the CDR3: TGTGCCAGCAGTCTCCGGTCCAACGGTGAAAAACTGTTTTTT. Protein sequence: CASSLRSNGEKLFF.

This clonotype was recorded a few times. The chain has TRBV20-1 and TRBJ1-1; D uncertain. The germline V gene has CDR1 DFQATT and CDR2 SNEGSKA (reference sequence). The CDR3 has 9 residues. With 7 bases removed from V and 5 bases from J, the gap between germline ends came to 5 bases. The CDR3 DNA is TGCAGTGGGAGGACTGAAGCTTTCTTT. Its translation is CSGRTEAFF.

This clonotype occurred once. The DNA of the CDR3 is TGTGCCAGCAGCTTAGGCCCCACCTTAGAGACCCAGTACTTC. Protein product: CASSLGPTLETQYF. The chain is built from TRBV7-2 and TRBJ2-5; D gene unclear. Germline-derived CDR1 and CDR2 are SGHTA and FQGNSA. Trimming pared 1 base from V and 4 bases from J, leaving 10 bases between. This CDR3 spans 14 amino acids.

This clonotype was found a few times. The CDR3 DNA is TGTGCCACCCAGCGGCAGGGAAGCACAGATACGCAGTATTTT. Translation: CATQRQGSTDTQYF. The rearrangement uses TRBV10-3 and TRBJ2-3; D might be TRBD1 or TRBD2, each matching 5 bases. CDR3 length: 14 amino acids. CDR1 and CDR2 from the germline V gene are ENHRY and SYGVKD. V was pared by 10 bases and J by 0 bases, with 14 bases between.

The chain has TRBV5-4 and TRBJ1-2; D perhaps matches TRBD1 (5 bases). This CDR3 is built from 14 residues. Germline CDR1 reads SGHNT; CDR2 reads YYREEE (reference sequence). V was clipped by 2 bases and J by 8 bases, with 16 bases between them. CDR3 coding DNA: TGTGCCAGCAGCTTCTTAACAGGCCGGAGCGGCTACACCTTC. It encodes CASSFLTGRSGYTF.

This clonotype has just one count. V and J are TRBV6-1 and TRBJ2-2; 10 bases are shared with TRBD1. Germline trimming cut 3 bases from V and 6 bases from J; bases unmatched to any gene: 7. CDR3 length equals 16 residues. Germline V lookup: CDR1 MNHNS, CDR2 SASEGT. CDR3 region: CASSDPPGQGSGELFF. CDR3 nucleotides: TGTGCCAGCAGTGACCCGCCGGGACAGGGGTCCGGGGAGCTGTTTTTT.

The genes are TRBV5-5 and TRBJ2-1, with TRBD1 as a possible D gene (5 bases). V was cut by 9 bases and J by 2 bases, with 12 bases left in between. Germline CDR1 and CDR2: SGHKS and YYEKEE (reference sequence). This CDR3 has 13 amino acids. CDR3 protein: CATLSTAYNEQFF. CDR3 DNA sequence: TGTGCCACCCTGTCGACAGCCTACAATGAGCAGTTCTTC.

This clonotype was seen at least ten times. This chain joins TRBV4-3 and TRBJ2-4; 8 nucleotides match TRBD2. J lost 0 bases, V lost 1 base, and 17 bases had no gene match. CDR1 LGHNA and CDR2 YSLEER come from the germline V gene. The CDR3 sequence is 21 residues long. CDR3 nucleotide sequence: TGCGCCAGCAGCCAAGGGGGGGTAGCGGGGAGACTATTACTAGCCAAAAACATTCAGTACTTC. Its translation: CASSQGGVAGRLLLAKNIQYF.

This clonotype showed up just a few times. Relative to the germline gene, one junction end is altered; a read error may explain this. V is TRBV5-1 and J is TRBJ1-5; the match to TRBD1 covers 8 bases. This CDR3 has 15 residues. CDR1 is SGHRS and CDR2 is YFSETQ in the germline V gene. As DNA, the CDR3 is TGCGCCGGCAGCTTGGTTCCAGGGGGCTATCAGCCCCAGCATTTT. Protein sequence: CAGSLVPGGYQPQHF.

The table lists this clonotype with many counts. The genes are TRBV6-1 and TRBJ1-1, with TRBD1 matching 11 bases. Trimming at V came to 7 bases and at J to 1 base, leaving 11 bases not matched to a gene. This CDR3 spans 17 amino acids. The germline V gene encodes CDR1 MNHNS and CDR2 SASEGT. DNA of the CDR3: TGTGCCAGCACCAAGCTTAGGACAGGGGGCCCGAACACTGAAGCTTTCTTT. Its translation: CASTKLRTGGPNTEAFF.

The table lists this clonotype with many counts. The rearrangement links TRBV10-3 to TRBJ1-6; 12 positions match TRBD1. This CDR3 has 17 residues. Germline loops: CDR1 ENHRY, CDR2 SYGVKD. Losses at the gene ends were 2 bases for V and 7 bases for J; bases not matched to a gene: 6. Written as DNA, the CDR3 is TGTGCCATCAGTGAGGGGAAGGGACAGGGGGCGAATTCACCCCTCCACTTT. It is translated as CAISEGKGQGANSPLHF.

This clonotype has more than one count but fewer than ten. The genes are TRBV12-3 or TRBV12-4 and TRBJ1-2, with TRBD1 identical over 9 bases. J gave up 8 bases and V 10 bases, and 17 bases lay outside the gene matches. The CDR3 contains 15 residues. The CDR3 bases are TGTGCCACAACCCCGGGACAGGGTTTGGGATCGGGCTACACCTTC. This codes for CATTPGQGLGSGYTF.

This clonotype was recorded many times. CDR3 sequence: CASSPGPREEQYF. CDR3 coding DNA: TGTGCCAGCAGCCCTGGGCCGAGGGAAGAGCAGTACTTC. This sequence joins TRBV7-3 and TRBJ2-7, with D perhaps TRBD2 (5 bases). V was clipped by 5 bases and J by 7 bases, with 15 bases between them. The germline CDR1 and CDR2 sequences are SGHTA and FQGTGA. The CDR3 length is 13 residues.

Notes on this clonotype: The junction does not match germline at one end; this may be a read error. This rearrangement joins TRBV10-3 to TRBJ2-5; 10 bases map to TRBD2. Germline assignment: CDR1 ENHRY and CDR2 SYGVKD. The length of the CDR3 is 17 residues. The CDR3 reads CASSYTLAGAQQETQYF. CDR3 bases: TGTGCCAGCAGTTATACCCTAGCGGGGGCGCAGCAAGAGACCCAGTACTTC.

DNA for the CDR3: TGCAGTGCTAGGGGCCAGGGAGACTACGAGCAGTACTTC. This gives the protein CSARGQGDYEQYF. The chain recombines TRBV20-1 with TRBJ2-7; D may correspond to TRBD1 or TRBD2 (5 bases each). The germline V gene has CDR1 DFQATT and CDR2 SNEGSKA (reference sequence). CDR3 length equals 13 residues. V gave up 3 bases and J gave up 3 bases, with 12 bases separating them.

There are many counts of this clonotype. V gene TRBV5-1 combines with J gene TRBJ1-6; D call uncertain. CDR1 is SGHRS and CDR2 is YFSETQ in the germline V gene. The CDR3 is 16 amino acids. V was pared by 2 bases and J by 2 bases, with 11 bases between. Here the CDR3 DNA reads TGCGCCAGCAGCTTTAATACCGGGACCTATAATTCACCCCTCCACTTT. Protein: CASSFNTGTYNSPLHF.

Only a few counts were recorded for this clonotype. The chain joins TRBV7-9 to TRBJ2-1, with 10 bases identical to TRBD1. Germline V CDR1 and CDR2: SEHNR, FQNEAQ (reference sequence). The CDR3 is made up of 15 amino acids. The V gene end was trimmed by 3 bases and the J gene end by 6 bases; junction bases not matched to a gene: 5. CDR3 protein: CASSFSGTGVNEQFF. DNA for the CDR3: TGTGCCAGCAGCTTTTCCGGGACAGGGGTCAATGAGCAGTTCTTC.

This clonotype was found a few times. One end of the junction does not line up with germline, which may come from a read error. V gene TRBV5-1 combines with J gene TRBJ1-2; D possibly corresponds to TRBD1 (5 bases). The germline V gene has CDR1 SGHRS and CDR2 YFSETQ. The CDR3 runs to 14 residues. DNA of the CDR3: TGTGCCAGCAGCTTGCGAGGGGCAAACTATGGCTACACCTTC. Translated, it gives CASSLRGANYGYTF.

The sample holds many counts of this clonotype. The chain carries TRBV28 and TRBJ1-6, with D uncertain. The V end lost 7 bases, the J end lost 15 bases, and 16 bases lay between the germline ends. CDR1 MDHEN and CDR2 SYDVKM come from the germline V gene. The CDR3 contains 12 residues. This CDR3 reads CASTGGGSLLHF. CDR3 bases: TGTGCCAGCACCGGTGGTGGCAGCCTCCTCCACTTT. Based on the CDR3 plus reference TRBV28 and TRBJ1-6, the full variable domain is DVKVTQSSRYLVKRTGEKVFLECVQDMDHENMFWYRQDPGLGLRLIYFSYDVKMKEKGDIPEGYSVSREKKERFSLILESASTNQTSMYLCASTGGGSLLHFGNGTRLTVT.

This clonotype has ten or more counts. The chain combines TRBV20-1 with TRBJ1-1, with D perhaps TRBD1 (5 bases). CDR3 size: 12 residues. CDR1 is DFQATT and CDR2 is SNEGSKA in the germline V gene (reference sequence). Trimming cost V 6 bases and J 1 base, with 9 bases left between them. The CDR3 region has the DNA TGCAGTGCGAGAAGGGGGAACACTGAAGCTTTCTTT. Residues: CSARRGNTEAFF.

This clonotype showed up just once. The chain links TRBV6-2 or TRBV6-3 to TRBJ2-7, with TRBD2 matching over 7 bases. Germline loops: CDR1 MNHEY, CDR2 SVGEGT. The length of the CDR3 is 13 residues. Losses at the gene ends were 6 bases for V and 1 base for J; bases not matched to a gene: 3. This chain's CDR3 is CASRSGLSYEQYF. CDR3 in DNA: TGTGCCAGCAGGTCGGGACTATCCTACGAGCAGTACTTC.

Ten or more counts support this clonotype. The chain carries TRBV28 and TRBJ1-5; D possibly corresponds to TRBD1 (6 bases). The germline V gene encodes CDR1 MDHEN and CDR2 SYDVKM. The CDR3 extends over 17 amino acids. V lost 8 bases and J 0 bases, leaving 20 bases between the germline ends. CDR3 sequence: CASAYSAPGDSNQPQHF. In DNA form, the CDR3 reads TGTGCCAGCGCATACTCGGCGCCAGGGGATAGCAATCAGCCCCAGCATTTT.

There are many counts of this clonotype. The DNA of the CDR3 is TGCAGTGGGGGCCTTCCGGGGGGGAGCAATCAGCCCCAGCATTTT. Residues: CSGGLPGGSNQPQHF. The rearrangement uses TRBV20-1 and TRBJ1-5; perhaps TRBD1 as D (5 bases). The CDR3 spans 15 residues. The germline V gene has CDR1 DFQATT and CDR2 SNEGSKA (reference sequence). The germline V and J ends were trimmed by 7 bases and 1 base, with 17 bases remaining between them.

With respect to this clonotype: A much larger clone is a single base away; this may be a read error. The rearrangement joins TRBV7-2 to TRBJ2-1; D perhaps matches TRBD2 (5 bases). The CDR3 length is 16 residues. Germline assignment: CDR1 SGHTA and CDR2 FQGNSA. V was shortened by 5 bases and J by 10 bases, with 24 bases between the two germline ends. CDR3 nucleotides: TGTGCCAGCAGCCCCGAGGAGGCTAGATGGGCCTACGAGCAGTTCTTC. This translates into CASSPEEARWAYEQFF.

This clonotype was observed a handful of times. The junction departs from the called germline gene at one end, perhaps through a read error. The V gene is TRBV5-5, the J gene TRBJ1-4; D may be TRBD1 (5 bases). CDR3 length: 14 residues. Germline lookup yields CDR1 SGHKS and CDR2 YYEKEE (reference sequence). The CDR3 region is CASSLFGGDEKLLF. The CDR3 DNA follows: TGTGCCAGCAGCTTGTTTGGGGGTGATGAAAAACTGCTTTTT.

The V call is TRBV12-3 or TRBV12-4, the J call TRBJ2-3; possibly TRBD1 for D (5 bases). V shed 7 bases and J shed 1 base, with 9 bases lying between them. CDR3 length equals 13 residues. The CDR3 DNA is TGTGCCAGCAAGGGGTCCCGCACAGATACGCAGTATTTT. This sequence encodes CASKGSRTDTQYF.

The rearrangement links TRBV12-3 or TRBV12-4 to TRBJ1-2; tentatively, D is TRBD1 (6 bases). The CDR3 is 13 residues long. Trimming left V 5 bases short and J 8 bases short, with 15 bases between. The CDR3 nucleotides read TGTGCCAGCAGTAAACAGGGCTCCAGAGGCTACACCTTC. Translating it yields CASSKQGSRGYTF.

This clonotype was observed a handful of times. V usage is TRBV11-3 and J usage is TRBJ2-3; 8 bases agree with TRBD2. The germline gives CDR1 SGHNT, CDR2 YENEEA. After removal of 4 bases from V and 6 bases from J, the junction contained 12 bases not matched to a gene. The CDR3 extends over 16 amino acids. The DNA of the CDR3 is TGTGCCAGCAGCTCAGGGGCCGGGACTAGGCCTGATACGCAGTATTTT. Protein product: CASSSGAGTRPDTQYF. Looking up the rest from reference TRBV11-3 and TRBJ2-3 gives the full variable domain: EAGVVQSPRYKIIEKKQPVAFWCNPISGHNTLYWYLQNLGQGPELLIRYENEEAVDDSQLPKDRFSAERLKGVDSTLKIQPAELGDSAVYLCASSSGAGTRPDTQYFGPGTRLTVL.

This clonotype was detected many times. The V call is TRBV6-1, the J call TRBJ1-6; D is ambiguous. This CDR3 comprises 14 residues. The V end was cut by 6 bases, the J end by 7 bases, with 13 bases between. CDR1 is MNHNS and CDR2 is SASEGT in the germline V gene. CDR3: CASRLARWNSPLHF. In DNA, the CDR3 is TGTGCCAGCAGACTCGCTCGGTGGAATTCACCCCTCCACTTT.